The entry below gives a single T cell receptor beta chain sequence along with its context. These data come from a study of blood T cell repertoires in COVID-19. The protocol was immunoSEQ multiplex PCR, while the TCRdb copy is restricted to in-frame clones and leaves out a portion. The sample lists about 29,000 clones; around 92% were seen once. Trimming cost V 3 bases and J 5 bases; bases outside gene matches: 6. Germline lookup yields CDR1 SEHNR and CDR2 FQNEAQ (reference sequence). The CDR3 has 14 residues. The receptor was isolated from a human donor in a cohort sampled during active COVID-19. The source material was peripheral blood. The V and J genes are TRBV7-9 and TRBJ2-5; 7 bases are a match to TRBD2. The CDR3 reads CASSFGLVGETQYF. DNA for the CDR3: TGTGCCAGCAGCTTCGGACTAGTCGGGGAGACCCAGTACTTC.